This is a list of T cell receptor beta chains from one sample in a study of OX40 agonist ivuxolimab in advanced cancers. Profiling relied on immunoSEQ multiplex PCR, and the TCRdb table lists in-frame clones only, not all of them. This sample has 50,000 to 70,000 clones; 86% occur once, and the top ten carry approximately 1%. The sample in question was CD4+ or CD8+ T cells sorted from blood, obtained in a trial of the OX40 agonist ivuxolimab. The receptors were sampled from an adult with an advanced solid tumor such as melanoma, head and neck, liver or kidney cancer. The CDR3 runs from the conserved cysteine through the conserved F or W. Each record gives: CDR3 protein, CDR3 DNA, J gene, D gene, CDR3 length, clone size, V gene. A D gene is named only where the DNA matches it firmly. Size values are once, few and many counts, or a class for expanded clones, and some rows have none.

CDR3: CASSLGQGETQYF; DNA: TGCGCCAGCAGCTTGGGACAGGGAGAGACCCAGTACTTC; J: TRBJ2-5; D: TRBD1; length: 13; size: NA; V: TRBV5-1
CDR3: CASSTYDNAGELFF; DNA: TGTGCCAGTAGTACCTACGACAATGCCGGGGAGCTGTTTTTT; J: TRBJ2-2; D: NA; length: 14; size: NA; V: TRBV19
CDR3: CASSQTSGNTIYF; DNA: TGTGCCAGCAGCCAAACCTCTGGAAACACCATATATTTT; J: TRBJ1-3; D: NA; length: 13; size: NA; V: TRBV7-9
CDR3: CASSIAGTGSRGYTF; DNA: TGTGCCAGTAGTATAGCCGGGACAGGGTCGCGGGGCTACACCTTC; J: TRBJ1-2; D: TRBD1; length: 15; size: NA; V: TRBV19
CDR3: CASSPQRLAGDKEQYF; DNA: TGTGCCAGCAGCCCTCAAAGACTAGCGGGGGACAAGGAGCAGTACTTC; J: TRBJ2-7; D: TRBD2; length: 16; size: NA; V: TRBV7-8
CDR3: CASSRGDYEQYF; DNA: TGCGCCAGCAGTCGCGGAGATTACGAGCAGTACTTC; J: TRBJ2-7; D: NA; length: 12; size: NA; V: TRBV5-1
CDR3: CAWSRGPTDTQYF; DNA: TGTGCCTGGAGCCGGGGACCCACAGATACGCAGTATTTT; J: TRBJ2-3; D: NA; length: 13; size: NA; V: TRBV30
CDR3: CASSLSENQPQHF; DNA: TGTGCCAGCAGCCTATCGGAGAATCAGCCCCAGCATTTT; J: TRBJ1-5; D: NA; length: 13; size: NA; V: TRBV7-6
CDR3: CASSLTSDTQYF; DNA: TGTGCCAGCAGTTTAACGTCAGATACGCAGTATTTT; J: TRBJ2-3; D: NA; length: 12; size: few; V: TRBV27
CDR3: CASSFQRVNGEQFF; DNA: TGCGCCAGCAGTTTCCAGCGGGTCAACGGAGAGCAGTTCTTC; J: TRBJ2-1; D: NA; length: 14; size: NA; V: TRBV10-2
CDR3: CASGGASGTYEQYF; DNA: TGTGCCAGCGGAGGAGCTAGCGGAACCTACGAGCAGTACTTC; J: TRBJ2-7; D: TRBD2; length: 14; size: NA; V: TRBV28
CDR3: CASSFAGVLSYEQYF; DNA: TGCGCCAGCAGCTTTGCAGGGGTCCTCTCCTACGAGCAGTACTTC; J: TRBJ2-7; D: NA; length: 15; size: NA; V: TRBV5-1
CDR3: CASSRTGLDQPQHF; DNA: TGTGCCAGTAGTCGGACAGGGCTAGACCAGCCCCAGCATTTT; J: TRBJ1-5; D: TRBD1; length: 14; size: NA; V: TRBV19
CDR3: CASSLDSLGQMSNQPQHF; DNA: TGTGCCAGCAGTTTAGACTCATTGGGACAGATGAGCAATCAGCCCCAGCATTTT; J: TRBJ1-5; D: TRBD1; length: 18; size: NA; V: TRBV28
CDR3: CASSVGPNTEAFF; DNA: TGTGCCAGCAGTGTGGGCCCGAACACTGAAGCTTTCTTT; J: TRBJ1-1; D: NA; length: 13; size: NA; V: TRBV2
CDR3: CASSSLRVLNSPLHF; DNA: TGTGCCAGCAGCTCCCTCCGGGTCCTTAATTCACCCCTCCACTTT; J: TRBJ1-6; D: NA; length: 15; size: NA; V: TRBV7-2
CDR3: CASSVLGDTGELFF; DNA: TGTGCCAGCAGTGTTTTGGGGGACACCGGGGAGCTGTTTTTT; J: TRBJ2-2; D: NA; length: 14; size: NA; V: TRBV2
CDR3: CASSYRDRGHEQYF; DNA: TGTGCCAGTAGTTACAGGGACAGGGGGCACGAGCAGTACTTC; J: TRBJ2-7; D: TRBD1; length: 14; size: few; V: TRBV19
CDR3: CASSWNRGEKLFF; DNA: TGTGCCAGCAGTTGGAACAGGGGAGAAAAACTGTTTTTT; J: TRBJ1-4; D: TRBD1; length: 13; size: few; V: TRBV27
CDR3: CAWNQRIAGVRNEQFF; DNA: TGTGCCTGGAACCAAAGGATAGCGGGAGTTCGTAATGAGCAGTTCTTC; J: TRBJ2-1; D: TRBD2; length: 16; size: NA; V: TRBV30
CDR3: CASSVSDAEQYF; DNA: TGTGCCAGCAGTGTCTCAGACGCCGAGCAGTACTTC; J: TRBJ2-7; D: NA; length: 12; size: NA; V: TRBV6-1
CDR3: CASSLGASNYGYTF; DNA: TGTGCCAGCAGCTTAGGGGCATCTAACTATGGCTACACCTTC; J: TRBJ1-2; D: NA; length: 14; size: few; V: TRBV7-9